A selection of T cell receptor beta chains follows, all from one sample in a study of blood T cell repertoires in COVID-19. Produced via immunoSEQ multiplex PCR; TCRdb's table is partial and in-frame only. The sample shows more than 75,000 clones, roughly 87% of them seen only once. The sequencing input was peripheral blood. These receptors were taken from a man aged 45-65 years with acute or convalescent COVID-19. Each CDR3 is given with its conserved first and last residue. D genes are given only for firm matches. The listing skips clone size in some rows; elsewhere it reads once, few, many or a size class.

d_call j_call v_call clone_size cdr3_aa cdr3_nt
- TRBJ2-3 TRBV30 - CAWSLGVTDTQYF TGTGCCTGGAGTTTGGGAGTCACAGATACGCAGTATTTT
- TRBJ1-5 TRBV28 - CASIDGGINQPQHF TGTGCCAGTATCGACGGGGGGATCAATCAGCCCCAGCATTTT
TRBD1 TRBJ2-5 TRBV2 - CASIWDRGGGGETQYF TGTGCCAGCATTTGGGACAGGGGAGGAGGCGGAGAGACCCAGTACTTC
- TRBJ1-5 TRBV5-6 - CASSLFTGTGQPQHF TGTGCCAGCAGCTTGTTTACAGGGACGGGGCAGCCCCAGCATTTT
TRBD1 TRBJ2-1 TRBV4-1 - CASSQAGQGYNEQFF TGCGCCAGCAGCCAAGCGGGACAGGGCTACAATGAGCAGTTCTTC
TRBD1 TRBJ2-7 TRBV14 once CASSQADRGTYEQYF TGTGCCAGCAGCCAAGCCGACAGGGGTACCTACGAGCAGTACTTC
- TRBJ2-6 TRBV21-1 - CASSKGYYGANVLTF TGTGCCAGCAGCAAAGGTTATTATGGGGCCAACGTCCTGACTTTC
- TRBJ2-6 TRBV5-4 - CASSLKPSSGANVLTF TGTGCCAGCAGCTTGAAACCTAGTTCTGGGGCCAACGTCCTGACTTTC
TRBD2 TRBJ2-5 TRBV5-8 - CASSSGLAGGLRVEETQYF TGTGCCAGCAGCTCGGGACTAGCGGGGGGGTTGCGGGTTGAAGAGACCCAGTACTTC
- TRBJ1-1 TRBV19 - CASRPPPLGAHTEAFF TGTGCCAGCAGACCCCCCCCTTTGGGGGCACACACTGAAGCTTTCTTT
- TRBJ2-5 TRBV5-6 once CASNLGAARRKETQYF TGTGCCAGCAATTTGGGGGCGGCTCGCCGAAAAGAGACCCAGTACTTC
- TRBJ1-3 TRBV28 - CASVLFGQGNTIYF TGTGCCAGCGTACTCTTTGGACAGGGAAACACCATATATTTT
TRBD1 TRBJ2-2 TRBV7-3 - CASSPHPGTGLTGELFF TGTGCCAGCAGCCCCCATCCCGGGACAGGGCTAACCGGGGAGCTGTTTTTT
TRBD1 TRBJ2-5 TRBV7-2 - CASSLDRGRETQYF TGTGCCAGCAGCCTGGACAGGGGGCGGGAGACCCAGTACTTC
TRBD2 TRBJ2-1 TRBV6-6 - CASSYLAGGQDEQFF TGTGCCAGCAGTTACCTAGCGGGAGGGCAGGATGAGCAGTTCTTC
- TRBJ2-2 TRBV5-3 - CASRQGLDERGTGELFF TGTGCCAGCCGACAGGGGTTAGACGAGCGGGGCACCGGGGAGCTGTTTTTT
TRBD1 TRBJ1-6 TRBV6-5 few CASRGDRVASPLHF TGTGCCAGCAGAGGGGACAGGGTAGCTTCACCCCTCCACTTT
TRBD1 TRBJ1-4 TRBV2 - CASSATGVTNEKLFF TGTGCCAGCAGTGCGACAGGGGTCACTAATGAAAAACTGTTTTTT
- TRBJ2-1 TRBV10-3 - CAISDKSGTYNEQFF TGTGCCATCAGTGATAAGAGCGGCACCTACAATGAGCAGTTCTTC
- TRBJ1-1 TRBV5-1 - CASSSSVTNTEAFF TGCGCCAGCAGCTCGTCGGTCACGAACACTGAAGCTTTCTTT
- TRBJ2-2 TRBV7-3 few CASSSKSNPVAGELFF TGTGCCAGCAGCTCAAAATCGAACCCAGTCGCCGGGGAGCTGTTTTTT
- TRBJ1-6 TRBV25-1 - CASSETGRANSPLHF TGTGCCAGCAGTGAAACAGGGAGGGCTAATTCACCCCTCCACTTT
TRBD1 TRBJ2-5 TRBV5-4 - CASSWGQGAETQYF TGTGCCAGCAGCTGGGGTCAGGGGGCAGAGACCCAGTACTTC
- TRBJ1-3 TRBV3-1/TRBV3-2 - CASSQVSTIYF TGTGCCAGCAGCCAAGTCAGCACCATATATTTT
- TRBJ1-4 TRBV6-6 - CASRGGGEKLFF TGTGCCAGTCGTGGAGGCGGAGAAAAACTGTTTTTT
- TRBJ1-4 TRBV12-3/TRBV12-4 once CATATNEKLFF TGTGCCACCGCAACTAATGAAAAACTGTTTTTT
- TRBJ1-1 TRBV6-6 - CAVAQQSSPAAFF TGTGCCGTGGCCCAACAGTCAAGTCCTGCGGCTTTCTTT
TRBD1 TRBJ1-2 TRBV28 - CASSTGQANYGYTF TGTGCCAGCAGCACGGGACAGGCTAACTATGGCTACACCTTC